The clone carrying this T cell receptor (beta chain) was detected only once. The data belong to a study of blood T cell repertoires in COVID-19. The overall study: The origin of the acute and convalescent COVID-19 samples was the United States, Italy and Spain. T cells, B-cell-depleted T cells, or PBMCs provided the cDNA or gDNA that served as material.

The assay was immunoSEQ multiplex PCR, and TCRdb's table has in-frame clones only and misses some. Of tens of thousands of clones in the sample, around 76% were seen once. CDR1 and CDR2 from the germline V gene are SGHVS and FQNEAQ. The CDR3 has 15 amino acids. The V end lost 4 bases, the J end lost 5 bases, and 18 bases lay between the germline ends. The V and J genes are TRBV7-8 and TRBJ2-7; D may be TRBD2 (6 bases). The specimen was peripheral blood. This clonotype was obtained from a man between 65 and 85 years old with active or convalescent COVID-19. Here the CDR3 reads CASSSHGAGRNEQYF. The CDR3 region has the DNA TGTGCCAGCAGCTCCCACGGTGCGGGGCGGAACGAGCAGTACTTC. The full variable domain, in which reference TRBV7-8 and TRBJ2-7 provide the parts outside the CDR3, is GAGVSQSPRYKVAKRGQDVALRCDPISGHVSLFWYQQALGQGPEFLTYFQNEAQLDKSGLPSDRFFAERPEGSVSTLKIQRTQQEDSAVYLCASSSHGAGRNEQYFGPGTRLTVT.